These 13 T cell receptor beta chains were sequenced from one sample in a study of OX40 agonist ivuxolimab in advanced cancers. Profiling relied on immunoSEQ multiplex PCR, and the TCRdb table lists in-frame clones only, not all of them. Of approximately 86,000 clones detected, about 86% appear once; the ten largest clones hold around 6%. The input for sequencing was CD4+ or CD8+ T cells sorted from blood, taken in a trial of the OX40 agonist ivuxolimab. The receptors come from an adult with an advanced solid tumor such as melanoma, head and neck, liver or kidney cancer.

The V and J genes are TRBV6-5 and TRBJ2-2; TRBD1 might be the D (5 bases). CDR1 and CDR2 from the germline V gene are MNHEY and SVGAGI. The length of the CDR3 is 15 residues. Trimming removed 7 bases from V and 4 bases from J, with 16 bases in between. In DNA, the CDR3 is TGTGCCAGCAAGTTGGGCCAGGGTGCCACCGGGGAGCTGTTTTTT. Protein sequence: CASKLGQGATGELFF.

The chain links TRBV11-2 to TRBJ1-1; 7 bases map to TRBD1. Germline loops: CDR1 SGHAT, CDR2 FQNNGV. Trimming removed 6 bases from V and 4 bases from J; junction bases left unmatched: 5. This CDR3 contains 13 residues. The CDR3 DNA follows: TGTGCCAGCAGACCGGGGACAGCCACTGAAGCTTTCTTT. Its protein product is CASRPGTATEAFF.

The rearrangement joins TRBV7-2 to TRBJ2-3; no clear D. The germline gives CDR1 SGHTA, CDR2 FQGNSA. There are 12 residues in the CDR3. V was trimmed by 8 bases and J by 1 base, leaving 7 bases between them. CDR3 coding DNA: TGTGCCAGCGACCCGGGCACAGATACGCAGTATTTT. It codes for CASDPGTDTQYF.

This chain uses TRBV7-9 with TRBJ2-5, with a tentative D call TRBD1 (6 bases). This CDR3 contains 13 residues. V gave up 5 bases and J gave up 2 bases, with 9 bases separating them. Germline CDR1 SEHNR, CDR2 FQNEAQ (reference sequence). CDR3 in amino acids: CASSVGAQETQYF. CDR3 in DNA: TGTGCCAGCAGCGTGGGGGCTCAAGAGACCCAGTACTTC.

This clone was recorded only once. The rearrangement joins TRBV23-1 to TRBJ1-5; D is perhaps TRBD1 (6 bases). TRBV23-1 is placed among ORFs of uncertain function. The V gene lost 0 bases and the J gene lost 10 bases, with 10 bases spanning the gap. The length of the CDR3 is 13 residues. The CDR3, as DNA: TGCGCCAGCAGTCAATCGAGGGGGGAACCCCAGCATTTT. This codes for CASSQSRGEPQHF.

The CDR3 loop reads CASSPRTSGRNEQYF. CDR3 bases: TGTGCCAGCAGCCCCAGGACTAGCGGGAGGAACGAGCAGTACTTC. The chain has TRBV7-2 and TRBJ2-7, with 14 bases matching TRBD2. With V trimmed by 5 bases and J by 5 bases, 5 bases remained unmatched. The CDR3 is made up of 15 amino acids. From germline, CDR1 is SGHTA and CDR2 FQGNSA.

The rearrangement uses TRBV7-2 and TRBJ2-5; 9 nucleotides match TRBD1. This CDR3 is built from 15 residues. Germline V CDR1 and CDR2: SGHTA, FQGNSA. With 4 bases clipped from V and 5 bases from J, the junction kept 8 bases outside the gene matches. CDR3 amino acids: CASSSGTGSRETQYF. In DNA form, the CDR3 reads TGTGCCAGCAGCTCCGGGACAGGGTCCCGGGAGACCCAGTACTTC.

This clone has only one observation. This chain joins TRBV4-2 and TRBJ2-7, with a weak D call TRBD2 (5 bases). The germline V gene has CDR1 LGHNA and CDR2 YNFKEQ. V gave up 0 bases and J gave up 3 bases, with 9 bases separating them. The CDR3 is 14 residues long. In nucleotides, the CDR3 is TGTGCCAGCAGCCAAGATTGGGAGTTCTACGAGCAGTACTTC. It translates to CASSQDWEFYEQYF.

This sequence joins TRBV4-1 and TRBJ2-1; 8 nucleotides align to TRBD2. V gave up 6 bases and J gave up 7 bases; unmatched junction bases: 8. The CDR3 has 14 residues. Germline V lookup: CDR1 MGHRA, CDR2 YSYEKL. The CDR3 loop is CASSSGDFANEQFF. The CDR3 DNA follows: TGCGCCAGCAGTAGCGGGGACTTCGCGAATGAGCAGTTCTTC.

This chain joins TRBV6-5 and TRBJ2-7, with D perhaps being TRBD1 or TRBD2 (5 bases each). Germline V gene lookup returns CDR1 MNHEY and CDR2 SVGAGI. Trimming took off 2 bases at V and 0 bases at J, with 8 bases between the two ends. The CDR3 has 14 residues. The CDR3 protein is CASSYMGDSYEQYF. The CDR3 nucleotides read TGTGCCAGCAGTTACATGGGGGACTCCTACGAGCAGTACTTC.

This clone was counted once. The chain employs TRBV6-5 and TRBJ1-6; D is uncertain. Germline CDR1 and CDR2: MNHEY and SVGAGI. Deletions cut 2 bases from V and 9 bases from J, with 14 bases between. There are 15 residues in the CDR3. CDR3 coding DNA: TGTGCCAGCAGTTACGAGGGAGGACCGGGTTCACCCCTCCACTTT. It translates to CASSYEGGPGSPLHF.

The chain recombines TRBV4-1 with TRBJ2-7, with 7 bases that match TRBD1. The germline gives CDR1 MGHRA, CDR2 YSYEKL. The CDR3 totals 13 residues. V lost 2 bases, J lost 7 bases, and 5 bases stayed unmatched. The CDR3 here is CASSQPQGREQYF. The CDR3 DNA sequence: TGCGCCAGCAGCCAACCACAGGGGAGAGAGCAGTACTTC.

This rearrangement joins TRBV7-9 to TRBJ2-5; D is perhaps TRBD1 (5 bases). The germline V gene encodes CDR1 SEHNR and CDR2 FQNEAQ (reference sequence). This CDR3 contains 14 residues. V lost 2 bases to trimming and J lost 3 bases, with 10 bases between them. The chain's CDR3 is CASSLRAGKETQYF. CDR3 bases: TGTGCCAGCAGCTTACGGGCAGGGAAAGAGACCCAGTACTTC.